This T cell receptor beta chain was identified in a study of post-analysis software for immune sequencing data (dated by TCRdb to the mid-2010s). Background on the whole study: The recorded disease courses included relapsing-remitting, secondary progressive and progressive-relapsing multiple sclerosis, and some patients had no subtype annotation. Patient repertoires were compared against around 10 previously published healthy control repertoires from donors aged roughly 6 to 25 years. A subset of samples was prepared in parallel using single-end sample barcoding, then pooled and co-amplified after Illumina adapter ligation.

Beyond this particular receptor, the publication reports: The multiple sclerosis patient group was slightly younger than the control group. Normalized Chao1 diversity was significantly lower in multiple sclerosis patients than controls, suggesting substantial peripheral T-cell clonal expansion. Significantly higher frequencies in patients than in controls were found for several TRBV segments, including TRBV5-6, TRBV5-1 and TRBV20-1. Direct clustering with F measure showed strong co-clustering of samples prepared in the same batch, prompting a batch-effect correction.

The receptor library was made with PCR. Instrument on record: Illumina HiSeq 2500. Unique molecular identifiers were incorporated into TCR beta cDNA libraries to reduce PCR and sequencing biases. Per 1 to 10 million input T cells, approximately 500,000 cDNA molecules were obtained, such that each molecule approximated one T cell. The same protocol used for the earlier healthy control dataset was applied to prepare and sequence the patient libraries. Samples belonging to the same batch were prepared together, multiplexed and sequenced on a shared HiSeq lane. As for the original processing: Raw barcoded reads were processed with MIGEC, discarding single-read molecular identifier groups before consensus assembly and CDR3 extraction. VDJtools was used for post-analysis of the clonotype tables, and diversity was normalized by down-sampling every dataset to the size of the smallest sample. In repertoire overlap clustering, CDR3 amino acid sequences, but not nucleotide sequences, were matched to correct batch-related cross-sample contamination. The public sequencing data were trimmed at Q25 with fastp and processed into clonotypes with MiXCR by TCRdb, which kept only in-frame beta chains. Each CDR3 protein appears once, grouped with its most common genes and DNA. Clone size and V and J calls follow TCRdb, not the original study. This sample is represented by more than 350,000 distinct CDR3 sequences; approximately 38% of them were singletons. Approximately 7.1% of the sample rests with the top ten.

Comments on this clonotype: Its cognate antigen has yet to be identified. Base qualities were left out, and no much larger clone turns up one base away.

To demonstrate the VDJtools post-analysis software, TCR beta repertoires were profiled from the peripheral blood of roughly 14 young patients with multiple sclerosis. The patients with multiple sclerosis were children and adolescents between about 6 and 17 years of age. The junction carries 14 bases between V and J, which are trimmed by 5 bases and 2 bases respectively. CDR1 and CDR2, looked up from the germline V gene (reference sequence), are DFQATT and SNEGSKA. Its CDR3 holds 14 amino acids, cysteine through phenylalanine. Just CDR3 DNA is preserved here, 42 bases in frame from base 1. Sequenced: blood. This clonotype originated in a girl aged 2-10 years with multiple sclerosis. This sequence uses TRBV20-1 and TRBJ2-3, with no confidently assigned D gene. The DNA reads TGCAGTGCTCTCCGAGGCCTATCCACAGATACGCAGTATTTT. This sequence encodes CSALRGLSTDTQYF.